The source of this T cell receptor (beta chain) is a study of cytomegalovirus exposure and HLA in healthy donors. Study results and caveats: TCR beta chains associated with HLA were, in a later analysis, more clonally expanded than equally common others.

CDR3 length equals 14 residues. Germline values: CDR1 SGHDT, CDR2 YYEEEE. Trimming removed 2 bases at V and 3 bases at J, with 12 bases between. The primer mix had 60 Vbeta and 13 Jbeta primers. Some clones are missing from TCRdb's copy, which holds only in-frame ones; the method was immunoSEQ multiplex PCR. The table has over 150,000 clones, roughly 80% seen once. This clone turned up a few times. Its target is not known. The V gene is TRBV5-6, the J gene TRBJ2-7; tentative D call: TRBD2 (5 bases). Sequencing was performed on PBMCs. This TCR came from a man between 18 and 29 years old in good health and CMV-seronegative. This CDR3 is CASSFRSGYYEQYF. CDR3 DNA sequence: TGTGCCAGCAGCTTTAGGAGCGGCTACTACGAGCAGTACTTC.